A selection of T cell receptor beta chains follows, all from one sample in a study of response to subunit inactivated influenza vaccine. TCRdb itself ran the RT-PCR reads through MiXCR, one entry per CDR3 protein. The sample yields 400,000 to 650,000 distinct CDR3 sequences, approximately 7.8% seen once. This material consisted of PBMCs from blood, taken less than 30 months after vaccination. The receptors originated from a man between 50 and 69 years old who received an inactivated influenza vaccine. CDR3s include the opening cysteine and the closing phenylalanine or tryptophan. The D gene is left open where the match is weak. Clone sizes are given selectively: once, few, many, or a class where the clone is expanded.

TRBV6-1	few	.	TRBJ2-1	CASSGTLYYNEQFF	TGTGCCAGCAGTGGAACTCTTTATTACAATGAGCAGTTCTTC
TRBV20-1	.	.	TRBJ2-6	CSARASSGANVLTF	TGCAGTGCTAGGGCCAGCTCTGGGGCCAACGTCCTGACTTTC
TRBV28	.	TRBD2	TRBJ2-7	CASRRTSGSYYEQYF	TGTGCCAGCAGGCGGACTAGCGGGAGCTACTACGAGCAGTACTTC
TRBV3-1	.	.	TRBJ2-5	CASSSTGLQETQYF	TGTGCCAGCAGCTCAACAGGGTTGCAAGAGACCCAGTACTTC
TRBV7-2	.	.	TRBJ2-5	CASSPLGPTQYF	TGTGCCAGCAGCCCCCTAGGGCCGACCCAGTACTTC
TRBV27	many	.	TRBJ2-7	CASSTAMVQYF	TGTGCCAGCAGCACTGCGATGGTGCAGTACTTC
TRBV11-2	many	TRBD2	TRBJ2-3	CASSARWTSGNTDTQYF	TGTGCCAGCAGCGCCCGATGGACTAGCGGAAACACAGATACGCAGTATTTT
TRBV12-3/TRBV12-4	.	TRBD2	TRBJ2-4	CASRWGGGLAGAKNIQYF	TGTGCCAGCAGATGGGGTGGGGGACTAGCGGGGGCTAAAAACATTCAGTACTTC
TRBV24-1	.	.	TRBJ2-7	CATSDSIISSGEQYF	TGTGCCACCAGTGATTCCATAATTTCCTCGGGCGAGCAGTACTTC
TRBV9	few	TRBD1	TRBJ1-2	CASSRDRLNYGYTF	TGTGCCAGCAGCCGGGACAGACTCAACTATGGCTACACCTTC
TRBV6-5	few	.	TRBJ2-6	CASSSTSAGANVLTF	TGTGCCAGCAGTTCTACATCGGCTGGGGCCAACGTCCTGACTTTC
TRBV20-1	many	.	TRBJ2-7	CSVQQGRADEQYF	TGCAGTGTTCAACAGGGAAGGGCGGACGAGCAGTACTTC
TRBV6-1	many	TRBD1	TRBJ1-2	CASSSGTATLGYTF	TGTGCCAGCAGCTCCGGGACAGCGACTCTTGGCTACACCTTC
TRBV4-2	few	.	TRBJ2-1	CASSRPGEASYNEQFF	TGTGCCAGCAGCCGCCCTGGCGAGGCCTCCTACAATGAGCAGTTCTTC
TRBV29-1	few	.	TRBJ2-7	CSARDKGVYEQYF	TGCAGCGCCCGGGACAAAGGTGTCTACGAGCAGTACTTC
TRBV20-1	few	.	TRBJ2-7	CSARDTRVYDEQYF	TGCAGTGCTAGAGATACCAGGGTATACGACGAGCAGTACTTC
TRBV5-5	few	.	TRBJ1-1	CASSSWMNTEAFF	TGTGCCAGCAGCTCCTGGATGAACACTGAAGCTTTCTTT
TRBV6-1	.	.	TRBJ1-5	CASSPGRLSNQPQHF	TGTGCCAGCAGCCCAGGACGGCTTAGCAATCAGCCCCAGCATTTT
TRBV15	few	.	TRBJ1-5	CATSSGLGPNQPQHF	TGTGCCACCAGCAGTGGCCTCGGACCGAATCAGCCCCAGCATTTT
TRBV12-3/TRBV12-4	.	.	TRBJ1-2	CASSLAQVVYGYTF	TGTGCCAGCAGTTTAGCACAGGTTGTCTATGGCTACACCTTC
TRBV9	few	TRBD2	TRBJ2-1	CASSVGTNSYNEQFF	TGTGCCAGCAGCGTCGGGACTAACTCCTACAATGAGCAGTTCTTC
TRBV28	.	.	TRBJ1-2	CASRKSMDRLYGYTF	TGTGCCAGCAGAAAATCCATGGACAGACTCTATGGCTACACCTTC
TRBV20-1	many	.	TRBJ2-1	CSARDPRERNEQFF	TGCAGTGCTAGAGATCCCAGGGAGAGGAATGAGCAGTTCTTC
TRBV4-2	many	TRBD1	TRBJ2-2	CASSAPWTGGTGELFF	TGTGCCAGCAGCGCCCCTTGGACAGGGGGGACCGGGGAGCTGTTTTTT
TRBV5-1	few	.	TRBJ2-7	CASSLNQGMGEQYF	TGCGCCAGCAGCTTAAATCAGGGGATGGGCGAGCAGTACTTC
TRBV20-1	many	TRBD1	TRBJ2-2	CSATRQGNTGELFF	TGCAGTGCGACTCGACAGGGGAACACCGGGGAGCTGTTTTTT
TRBV4-2	many	.	TRBJ2-3	CASSQDGDNTDTQYF	TGTGCCAGCAGCCAAGATGGTGACAACACAGATACGCAGTATTTT
TRBV7-9	few	.	TRBJ2-5	CASSRSDRNLQETQYF	TGTGCCAGCAGTCGTAGTGACAGGAACCTCCAAGAGACCCAGTACTTC
TRBV6-5	many	.	TRBJ2-3	CASSYVPTDTQYF	TGTGCCAGCAGTTACGTCCCCACAGATACGCAGTATTTT
TRBV18	.	TRBD2	TRBJ2-5	CASSPPPAGVMETQYF	TGTGCCAGCTCACCACCGCCGGCGGGAGTGATGGAGACCCAGTACTTC
TRBV4-1	many	.	TRBJ2-7	CASSPGSLNEQYF	TGCGCCAGCAGCCCAGGGTCCTTGAACGAGCAGTACTTC
TRBV6-5	few	.	TRBJ2-5	CASSYSGRIGETQYF	TGTGCCAGCAGTTACTCGGGACGGATTGGAGAGACCCAGTACTTC
TRBV7-3	few	.	TRBJ2-3	CASSPQNTDTQYF	TGTGCCAGCAGCCCACAGAACACAGATACGCAGTATTTT
TRBV5-1	.	.	TRBJ1-6	CASSPSSGGFSYNSPLHF	TGCGCCAGCAGCCCCAGCAGCGGTGGATTCTCCTATAATTCACCCCTCCACTTT
TRBV7-3	.	.	TRBJ2-3	CASSLGQAEDTQYF	TGTGCCAGCAGCTTAGGGCAGGCTGAAGATACGCAGTATTTT
TRBV20-1	.	.	TRBJ1-1	CSARSSSQNTEAFF	TGCAGTGCTAGGTCCAGCAGCCAGAACACTGAAGCTTTCTTT
TRBV29-1	few	.	TRBJ2-1	CSVDKVLAGEQFF	TGCAGCGTTGATAAGGTCCTAGCAGGCGAGCAGTTCTTC
TRBV7-3	few	.	TRBJ2-7	CASSPAPGTLTEQYF	TGTGCCAGCAGCCCGGCACCTGGGACTTTAACCGAGCAGTACTTC
TRBV4-2	.	TRBD1	TRBJ2-7	CASSQEDRVGFRDF	TGTGCCAGCAGCCAAGAGGACAGGGTGGGGTTTAGGGACTTC
TRBV6-1	few	.	TRBJ1-1	CASRAGESMNTEAFF	TGTGCCAGCCGGGCGGGAGAGAGCATGAACACTGAAGCTTTCTTT
TRBV20-1	many	.	TRBJ2-7	CSANVGAYISEQYF	TGCAGTGCTAACGTCGGGGCTTATATAAGCGAGCAGTACTTC
TRBV5-4	few	TRBD2	TRBJ2-1	CASSVTTGTSEEQFF	TGTGCCAGCAGCGTAACCACCGGGACTAGCGAAGAGCAGTTCTTC
TRBV7-2	.	TRBD2	TRBJ2-1	CASSPAGVGYNEQFF	TGTGCCAGCAGCCCAGCGGGAGTGGGCTACAATGAGCAGTTCTTC
TRBV20-1	.	TRBD2	TRBJ2-1	CSETTSGGAEQFF	TGCAGTGAAACGACTAGCGGGGGGGCTGAGCAGTTCTTC